The 19 T cell receptor beta chains given below trace back to one sample, sequenced in a study of stem cell transplantation in POMP-related autoinflammatory disease. Sequencing used immunoSEQ multiplex PCR; TCRdb keeps in-frame clones, though not all of them. The sample holds some 26,000 clones, 75% to 90% seen once. Sequences were derived from CD4+ T cells from PBMCs, sampled before stem cell transplantation. These receptors were taken from a human donor with POMP-related autoinflammation and immune dysregulation (PRAID).

CDR3 sequence: CAISESGATNEKLFF. In DNA form, the CDR3 reads TGTGCCATCAGTGAGTCAGGAGCAACTAATGAAAAACTGTTTTTT. The J gene is TRBJ1-4, the V gene TRBV10-3; D unclear. The CDR3 is 15 residues long. CDR1 and CDR2 from the germline V gene are ENHRY and SYGVKD. V lost 0 bases, J lost 0 bases, and 5 bases lay in between.

CDR3 protein: CASSLAGGPWETQYF. In DNA form, the CDR3 reads TGTGCCAGCAGTCTAGCGGGAGGGCCATGGGAGACCCAGTACTTC. The rearrangement links TRBV27 to TRBJ2-5, with 12 bases fitting TRBD2. V was clipped by 5 bases and J by 5 bases; unmatched bases: 6. The CDR3 extends over 15 amino acids. CDR1 MNHEY and CDR2 SMNVEV come from the germline V gene (reference sequence).

V usage is TRBV6-5 and J usage is TRBJ1-3, with D perhaps matching TRBD1 (5 bases). V was shortened by 6 bases and J by 4 bases, with 16 bases between the two germline ends. Germline V lookup: CDR1 MNHEY, CDR2 SVGAGI. The CDR3 runs 15 residues. The CDR3 sequence: CASSRLGDTGNTIYF. In DNA form, the CDR3 reads TGTGCCAGCAGCCGCCTGGGGGATACCGGAAACACCATATATTTT.

This clone was observed a few times. This chain uses TRBV18 with TRBJ1-3; no definite D call. The CDR3 sequence is 14 residues long. Trimming took 1 base from V and 0 from J, leaving 4 bases between them. Germline CDR1 and CDR2: KGHSH and LQKENI. CDR3 sequence: CASSPQGSGNTIYF. The CDR3 nucleotides read TGTGCCAGCTCACCACAGGGCTCTGGAAACACCATATATTTT.

The V gene is TRBV30, the J gene TRBJ1-4; D gene unclear. Germline CDR1 GTSNPN, CDR2 SVGIG (reference sequence). CDR3 length equals 12 residues. V was shortened by 3 bases and J by 8 bases, with 10 bases between the two germline ends. The CDR3 DNA reads as TGTGCCTGGAGAGGAGTGCTAGAAAAACTGTTTTTT. This codes for CAWRGVLEKLFF.

The chain has TRBV14 and TRBJ2-4, with 8 bases fitting TRBD1. Germline CDR1 is SGHDN and CDR2 is FVKESK. Trimming at V came to 5 bases and at J to 3 bases, leaving 9 bases not matched to a gene. There are 16 residues in the CDR3. CDR3 coding DNA: TGTGCCAGCAGCGCACGGTTAACAGGGGGCAAAAACATTCAGTACTTC. Amino acids: CASSARLTGGKNIQYF.

The chain couples TRBV6-5 to TRBJ1-1; TRBD1 is a possible D gene (6 bases). Germline V gene lookup returns CDR1 MNHEY and CDR2 SVGAGI. The CDR3 is made up of 14 amino acids. V gave up 7 bases and J gave up 1 base, with 13 bases separating them. The CDR3 region is CASNFRGKNTEAFF. CDR3 bases: TGTGCCAGCAACTTCAGGGGAAAGAACACTGAAGCTTTCTTT.

V is TRBV6-1 and J is TRBJ2-5, with 9 bases aligning to TRBD1. Germline V gene data show CDR1 as MNHNS and CDR2 as SASEGT. This CDR3 has 15 residues. The V gene end was trimmed by 6 bases and the J gene end by 0 bases; junction bases not matched to a gene: 5. The CDR3 region is CASRTGGLYQETQYF. Here the CDR3 DNA reads TGTGCCAGCAGGACAGGGGGATTGTACCAAGAGACCCAGTACTTC.

The chain recombines TRBV30 with TRBJ2-5; weak D call: TRBD1 (6 bases). The germline V gene encodes CDR1 GTSNPN and CDR2 SVGIG (reference sequence). The length of the CDR3 is 14 residues. V was pared by 1 base and J by 1 base, with 10 bases between. The CDR3 protein is CAWSGDNFQETQYF. The CDR3 DNA follows: TGTGCCTGGAGTGGGGACAATTTCCAAGAGACCCAGTACTTC.

The J gene is TRBJ2-4, the V gene TRBV27, with 11 bases fitting TRBD2. Germline V CDR1 and CDR2: MNHEY, SMNVEV (reference sequence). This CDR3 has 20 residues. With 4 bases clipped from V and 0 bases from J, the junction kept 14 bases outside the gene matches. The CDR3 bases are TGTGCCAGCAGTTCCAAGCCGGGACTAGCGGCCCGGGGAGCCAAAAACATTCAGTACTTC. As protein: CASSSKPGLAARGAKNIQYF.

This clone showed up just once. The CDR3 DNA is TGTGCCAGTAGCACCTGGGACAGCGGCCTGTCCTTTAATGAAAAACTGTTTTTT. It yields the protein CASSTWDSGLSFNEKLFF. This chain connects TRBV19 to TRBJ1-4, with 7 bases aligning to TRBD1. The V gene end was trimmed by 6 bases and the J gene end by 4 bases; junction bases not matched to a gene: 17. The CDR3 loop spans 18 amino acids. The germline V gene encodes CDR1 LNHDA and CDR2 SQIVND (reference sequence).

This clone appeared a single time. The rearrangement uses TRBV28 and TRBJ2-7; maybe TRBD1 (7 bases). This CDR3 contains 18 residues. V lost 6 bases to trimming and J lost 0 bases, with 24 bases between them. CDR1 and CDR2 from the germline V gene are MDHEN and SYDVKM. CDR3 protein: CASRRQGGGPPLSYEQYF. CDR3 in DNA: TGTGCCAGCAGGCGCCAGGGGGGCGGGCCGCCCCTCTCCTACGAGCAGTACTTC.

This chain joins TRBV30 and TRBJ1-1, with D unclear. CDR1 and CDR2 (germline): GTSNPN, SVGIG (reference sequence). V lost 0 bases, J lost 1 base, and 12 bases lay in between. This CDR3 has 15 residues. The CDR3 reads CAWSVPRTPNTEAFF. The CDR3 DNA sequence: TGTGCCTGGAGTGTCCCCAGGACTCCGAACACTGAAGCTTTCTTT.

This clone was observed once. The chain combines TRBV6-1 with TRBJ1-2; D gene uncertain. CDR1 is MNHNS and CDR2 is SASEGT in the germline V gene. V lost 7 bases and J 2 bases, leaving 14 bases between the germline ends. This CDR3 is 14 amino acids long. The CDR3 nucleotides read TGTGCCAGCAAGGGTGGACCAGCAAACTATGGCTACACCTTC. This encodes CASKGGPANYGYTF.

V and J are TRBV23-1 and TRBJ1-2; no firm D call. Being an ORF, TRBV23-1 has a function that is uncertain. The CDR3 loop spans 18 amino acids. Between the trimmed V and J ends, which lost 9 bases and 3 bases, there was a span of 29 bases. The CDR3 nucleotides are TGCGCCAGTCAGCGGCGGCCGGCCCCCCTTCCCCGCCACTATGGCTACACCTTC. The encoded protein is CASQRRPAPLPRHYGYTF.

This chain connects TRBV28 to TRBJ1-1; D gene unclear. The CDR3 totals 14 residues. The germline V gene has CDR1 MDHEN and CDR2 SYDVKM. Deletions cut 6 bases from V and 4 bases from J, with 15 bases between. CDR3 nucleotide sequence: TGTGCCAGCAGCCTATGGAGGGAGGGCACTGAAGCTTTCTTT. This sequence encodes CASSLWREGTEAFF.

The chain is built from TRBV6-5 and TRBJ1-5; D unclear. V was cut by 0 bases and J by 5 bases, with 11 bases left in between. The CDR3 sequence is 15 residues long. Germline-derived CDR1 and CDR2 are MNHEY and SVGAGI. CDR3 region: CASSYSIYGDQPQHF. CDR3 in DNA: TGTGCCAGCAGTTACTCGATTTACGGCGATCAGCCCCAGCATTTT.

The chain carries TRBV29-1 and TRBJ1-1; tentative D call: TRBD1 (5 bases). V lost 7 bases to trimming and J lost 4 bases, with 13 bases between them. The CDR3 is 12 amino acids. Germline CDR1 SQVTM, CDR2 ANQGSEA. CDR3 protein: CSGATGGTEAFF. CDR3 coding DNA: TGCAGCGGGGCGACGGGGGGCACTGAAGCTTTCTTT.

The V gene is TRBV19, the J gene TRBJ1-1, with a tentative D call TRBD1 (5 bases). Trimming shortened V by 7 bases and J by 5 bases, and 17 bases separated the two germline ends. Germline-derived CDR1 and CDR2 are LNHDA and SQIVND (reference sequence). CDR3 length: 14 amino acids. The CDR3 bases are TGTGCCAGTACTCCCGTGGGTAGGGGAACTGAAGCTTTCTTT. Residues: CASTPVGRGTEAFF.